This TCR beta chain was documented in a study of CD8+ T cells in alopecia areata. Study-level information: The study gave treated patients oral tofacitinib at 5 to 10 mg twice daily. Study-wide findings and caveats: Normal scalp had lower clonality than lesional scalp, with alopecia totalis/universalis lesions showing this most strongly.

cDNA reverse transcribed from extracted RNA served as the sequencing template. Assay: immunoSEQ multiplex PCR; the TCRdb copy retains only in-frame clones and omits some. The data contain about 210,000 clones, 64% of them singletons. Treatment meaning: oral pan-JAK inhibitor, 5-10 mg twice daily. A FACSAria was used to sort CD4+ and CD8+ T cells. These cells came from PBMCs. Concerning this clone itself: The target antigen is unknown.

The receptor was isolated from a human donor with alopecia areata. The sample was CD4+ T cells sorted from blood, taken at week 4, from a patient treated with tofacitinib.

The CDR3 bases are TGCAGCGTTGGACTCCAACTGAACACTGAAGCTTTCTTT. As protein: CSVGLQLNTEAFF. The chain employs TRBV29-1 and TRBJ1-1; the D is unclear. V lost 4 bases, J lost 0 bases, and 9 bases lay in between. Per the germline V gene, CDR1 is SQVTM and CDR2 is ANQGSEA. This CDR3 is 13 amino acids long. Looking up the rest from reference TRBV29-1 and TRBJ1-1 gives the full variable domain: SAVISQKPSRDICQRGTSLTIQCQVDSQVTMMFWYRQQPGQSLTLIATANQGSEATYESGFVIDKFPISRPNLTFSTLTVSNMSPEDSSIYLCSVGLQLNTEAFFGQGTRLTVV.